The 4 T cell receptor beta chains below come from one sample, sequenced in a study of T cell responses to AZD1222 COVID-19 vaccine. Assay: immunoSEQ multiplex PCR; the TCRdb copy retains only in-frame clones and omits some. The repertoire has about 130,000 clones, around 90% of them found once; the top ten carry 1.5% to 2%. Sequenced material: peripheral blood, taken on day 0 of AZD1222 vaccination. These receptor sequences come from an adult in good health.

This clone showed up just a few times. J is TRBJ1-4 and V is TRBV10-2; no reliable D call. V was pared by 7 bases and J by 6 bases, with 9 bases between. The length of the CDR3 is 12 residues. The germline gives CDR1 WSHSY, CDR2 SAAADI. The CDR3 is CASTGGDEKLFF. The CDR3 DNA reads as TGCGCCAGCACTGGAGGCGATGAAAAACTGTTTTTT.

The rearrangement links TRBV7-8 to TRBJ2-1, with 10 bases identical to TRBD2. The CDR3 length is 17 residues. Per germline, CDR1 SGHVS and CDR2 FQNEAQ. J was trimmed by 8 bases and V by 7 bases; bases with no gene match: 17. The CDR3 nucleotides read TGTGCCAGCACACCGAGACGACCGAGCGGGGGGGCCGATGAGCAGTTCTTC. Translated, it gives CASTPRRPSGGADEQFF.

This chain uses TRBV10-2 with TRBJ1-2; D unclear. V lost 8 bases, J lost 1 base, and 17 bases lay in between. The CDR3 runs 15 residues. Germline CDR1 is WSHSY and CDR2 is SAAADI. The CDR3 here is CASSVRTANNYGYTF. In DNA, the CDR3 is TGCGCCAGCTCCGTCCGCACAGCTAATAACTATGGCTACACCTTC.

V is TRBV19 and J is TRBJ2-5, with 12 bases identical to TRBD2. Germline CDR1 LNHDA, CDR2 SQIVND (reference sequence). The CDR3 consists of 15 residues. The J segment lost 5 bases and the V segment lost 6 bases, leaving 7 bases of the junction unmatched. This CDR3 is CASRLTSGGAETQYF. The CDR3 DNA is TGTGCCAGTAGACTGACTAGCGGGGGCGCGGAGACCCAGTACTTC.